The 17 T cell receptor beta chains given below trace back to one sample, sequenced in a study of T cells after yellow fever vaccination. TCRdb reanalysed the 5' RACE reads using MiXCR and keeps one entry per CDR3 protein. The sample lists 300,000 to 350,000 distinct CDR3 sequences, around 10% seen once, with under 4% in the top ten. The input for sequencing was CD4+ T cells sorted from PBMCs, taken 45 days after the yellow fever booster vaccination. These receptors were collected from a man between 18 and 35 years old who received the YFV17D yellow fever vaccine.

The chain is built from TRBV12-3 or TRBV12-4 and TRBJ1-2; D uncertain. CDR3 length equals 13 residues. Trimming shortened V by 7 bases and J by 5 bases, and 14 bases separated the two germline ends. CDR3 loop: CASTFDKGYGYTF. Written as DNA, the CDR3 is TGTGCCAGCACCTTCGACAAGGGATATGGCTACACCTTC.

The J gene is TRBJ2-5, the V gene TRBV18; 11 bases map to TRBD2. Germline assignment: CDR1 KGHSH and CDR2 LQKENI. Trimming cost V 6 bases and J 4 bases; bases outside gene matches: 10. The CDR3 consists of 16 residues. CDR3 DNA: TGTGCCAGCTCTCCTAGCGGGGGGTTGTTACCAGAGACCCAGTACTTC. As protein: CASSPSGGLLPETQYF. Drawing the rest from reference TRBV18 and TRBJ2-5, the complete variable domain is NAGVMQNPRHLVRRRGQEARLRCSPMKGHSHVYWYRQLPEEGLKFMVYLQKENIIDESGMPKERFSAEFPKEGPSILRIQQVVRGDSAAYFCASSPSGGLLPETQYFGPGTRLLVL.

Many counts were recorded for this clonotype. The chain links TRBV7-9 to TRBJ2-7, with 8 bases aligning to TRBD1. This CDR3 spans 16 amino acids. The germline V gene encodes CDR1 SEHNR and CDR2 FQNEAQ (reference sequence). The J segment lost 6 bases and the V segment lost 6 bases, leaving 16 bases of the junction unmatched. The CDR3 region is CASRQHPPQGGGEQYF. CDR3 DNA: TGTGCCAGCAGACAACACCCCCCACAGGGGGGTGGCGAGCAGTACTTC.

This clonotype came up a few times. The chain joins TRBV6-5 to TRBJ1-2; 7 nucleotides match TRBD1. Germline assignment: CDR1 MNHEY and CDR2 SVGAGI. V lost 11 bases to trimming and J lost 2 bases; unmatched junction nucleotides: 8. This CDR3 is 13 amino acids long. As DNA, the CDR3 is TGTGCCGTCCGGGACAGCTTAAACTATGGCTACACCTTC. Encoded protein: CAVRDSLNYGYTF.

This clonotype was counted only a few times. The gene calls are TRBV5-1 and TRBJ2-5; D gene ambiguous. There are 14 residues in the CDR3. Germline V CDR1 and CDR2: SGHRS, YFSETQ. V shed 6 bases and J shed 1 base, with 13 bases lying between them. In DNA, the CDR3 is TGCGCCAGCACGCCGGATGCAGTCCAAGAGACCCAGTACTTC. Protein product: CASTPDAVQETQYF.

Only a few counts were recorded for this clonotype. V is TRBV15 and J is TRBJ2-1, with TRBD1 identical over 8 bases. J was trimmed by 6 bases and V by 1 base; bases with no gene match: 5. Germline CDR1 LNHNV, CDR2 YYDKDF (reference sequence). This CDR3 has 15 amino acids. The CDR3 coding sequence is TGTGCCACCAGCAGAGTAACAGGGGGTGTCAATGAGCAGTTCTTC. Amino acids: CATSRVTGGVNEQFF.

This clonotype was seen a few times. The rearrangement links TRBV7-3 to TRBJ2-3, with 9 bases fitting TRBD2. Germline CDR1 SGHTA, CDR2 FQGTGA. The trim removed 1 base at V and 9 bases at J, leaving 5 bases unmatched. The CDR3 runs 14 residues. CDR3 sequence reads: CASSLSGGGRTQYF. The CDR3 nucleotides read TGTGCCAGCAGCTTAAGCGGGGGGGGACGAACGCAGTATTTT.

This clonotype was picked up a small number of times. This sequence joins TRBV5-4 and TRBJ2-3; 8 bases are a match to TRBD2. Trimming at V came to 0 bases and at J to 4 bases, leaving 7 bases not matched to a gene. The CDR3 loop spans 16 amino acids. The germline CDR1 and CDR2 sequences are SGHNT and YYREEE (reference sequence). The CDR3 sequence is CASSLGAGVQADTQYF. The CDR3 DNA sequence: TGTGCCAGCAGCTTGGGAGCGGGGGTACAAGCAGATACGCAGTATTTT.

V usage is TRBV19 and J usage is TRBJ1-5; D gene unclear. V was pared by 6 bases and J by 11 bases, with 26 bases between. This CDR3 is 16 amino acids long. Per germline, CDR1 LNHDA and CDR2 SQIVND (reference sequence). CDR3 residues: CASRYNEQSPRSAQHF. CDR3 in DNA: TGTGCCAGTAGGTATAACGAACAGTCGCCTAGATCAGCCCAGCATTTT.

The sample holds a few counts of this clonotype. The junction shows a germline mismatch at one end, possibly a read error. CDR3 sequence reads: CATRRGQGTDTQYF. As DNA, the CDR3 is TGTGCCACCCGCAGGGGACAGGGCACAGATACGCAGTATTTT. The J gene is TRBJ2-3, the V gene TRBV15, with TRBD1 matching over 8 bases. Germline values: CDR1 LNHNV, CDR2 YYDKDF (reference sequence). This CDR3 is built from 14 residues.

The chain joins TRBV19 to TRBJ1-1; 7 bases align to TRBD1. Per germline, CDR1 LNHDA and CDR2 SQIVND (reference sequence). The J segment lost 7 bases and the V segment lost 6 bases, leaving 5 bases of the junction unmatched. This CDR3 is built from 12 residues. CDR3 sequence: CASRLRQGEAFF. CDR3 DNA sequence: TGTGCCAGTAGGCTTAGACAGGGTGAAGCTTTCTTT.

The sample holds a few counts of this clonotype. DNA for the CDR3: TGTGCCAGCAGCTTAACTGCAGGGGCCACTGAAGCTTTCTTT. Its translation is CASSLTAGATEAFF. This chain connects TRBV7-2 to TRBJ1-1; D is perhaps TRBD1 (6 bases). V lost 2 bases to trimming and J lost 4 bases, with 11 bases between them. The germline CDR1 and CDR2 sequences are SGHTA and FQGNSA. CDR3 length: 14 amino acids.

The chain has TRBV11-3 and TRBJ2-2; 9 bases match TRBD2. The V gene end was trimmed by 2 bases and the J gene end by 6 bases; junction bases not matched to a gene: 7. CDR3 length equals 16 residues. CDR1 is SGHNT and CDR2 is YENEEA in the germline V gene. This CDR3 is CASSLQRGGASGELFF. In DNA form, the CDR3 reads TGTGCCAGCAGCTTACAGCGCGGGGGGGCCTCCGGGGAGCTGTTTTTT.

The chain has TRBV12-3 or TRBV12-4 and TRBJ2-7, with unresolved D. Trimming removed 6 bases from V and 5 bases from J, with 8 bases in between. The CDR3 contains 11 residues. DNA for the CDR3: TGTGCCAGCAGGACTGCGGACGAGCAGTACGTC. Its protein is CASRTADEQYV.

CDR3 sequence (DNA): TGCGCCAGCAGCGGTTGGGCTGGACCCGTGGAAAAACTGTTTTTT. Translated: CASSGWAGPVEKLFF. V and J are TRBV4-3 and TRBJ1-4; no clear D gene. Germline-derived CDR1 and CDR2 are LGHNA and YSLEER. Trimming left V 5 bases short and J 8 bases short, with 18 bases between. This CDR3 is 15 amino acids long.

The rearrangement links TRBV19 to TRBJ1-4; D is ambiguous. V lost 10 bases to trimming and J lost 8 bases, with 11 bases between them. This CDR3 has 11 residues. The V gene's germline CDR1 is LNHDA and CDR2 SQIVND (reference sequence). CDR3 sequence: CATRTEEKLFF. CDR3 DNA: TGTGCCACCCGGACCGAAGAAAAACTGTTTTTT.

This clonotype was seen repeatedly, ten times or more. CDR3 loop: CASTLRGKTYNEQFF. In DNA form, the CDR3 reads TGCGCCAGCACCCTAAGAGGGAAGACCTACAATGAGCAGTTCTTC. The chain carries TRBV5-1 and TRBJ2-1; D may be TRBD2 (5 bases). CDR3 length: 15 residues. CDR1 and CDR2 from the germline V gene are SGHRS and YFSETQ. V was cut by 6 bases and J by 2 bases, with 15 bases left in between.